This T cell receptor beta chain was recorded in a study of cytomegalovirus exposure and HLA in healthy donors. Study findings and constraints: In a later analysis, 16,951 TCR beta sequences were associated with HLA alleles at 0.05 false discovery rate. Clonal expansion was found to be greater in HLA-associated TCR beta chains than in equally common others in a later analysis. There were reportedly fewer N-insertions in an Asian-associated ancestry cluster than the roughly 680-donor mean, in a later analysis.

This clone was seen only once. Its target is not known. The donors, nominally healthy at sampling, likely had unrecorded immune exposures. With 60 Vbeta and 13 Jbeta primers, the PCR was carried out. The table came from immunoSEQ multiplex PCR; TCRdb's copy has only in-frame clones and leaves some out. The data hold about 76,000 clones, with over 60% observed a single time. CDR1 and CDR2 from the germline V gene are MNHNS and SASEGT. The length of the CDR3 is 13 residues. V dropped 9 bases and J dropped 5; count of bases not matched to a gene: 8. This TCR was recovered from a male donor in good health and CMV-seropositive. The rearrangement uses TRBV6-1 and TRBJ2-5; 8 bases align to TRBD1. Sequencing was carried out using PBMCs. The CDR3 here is CASKTGDTETQYF. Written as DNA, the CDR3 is TGTGCCAGTAAGACAGGGGACACCGAGACCCAGTACTTC.